This paragraph covers one T cell receptor (beta chain) sequence. The protocol was immunoSEQ multiplex PCR, while the TCRdb copy is restricted to in-frame clones and leaves out a portion. The table lists roughly 250,000 clones, 75% to 90% of them singletons, with 8% to 9.5% in the top ten. This sample is drawn from a study of blood T cell repertoires in COVID-19. Study at large: Whether acute or convalescent, the COVID-19 samples came from the United States, Italy and Spain. Sources were T cells, B-cell-depleted T cells, or PBMCs; the material itself was cDNA or gDNA.

V was trimmed by 1 base and J by 1 base, leaving 13 bases between them. Germline lookup yields CDR1 SGHTA and CDR2 FQGNSA. CDR3 length equals 16 residues. Specimen: peripheral blood. This receptor was taken from a human donor in a cohort sampled during active COVID-19. The chain links TRBV7-2 to TRBJ1-2; D is unclear. DNA of the CDR3: TGTGCCAGCAGCTTAGGCAGCGCAGTACGTAACTATGGCTACACCTTC. It is translated as CASSLGSAVRNYGYTF.